This T cell receptor (beta chain) was captured in a study of T cell responses to AZD1222 COVID-19 vaccine. V lost 6 bases and J lost 1, with 13 bases in between. The CDR3 loop spans 15 amino acids. From germline, CDR1 is MNHEY and CDR2 SVGAGI. Profiled with immunoSEQ multiplex PCR; TCRdb holds only in-frame clones, not every one. Of approximately 140,000 clones in the sample, about 90% were seen once. As concerns this clone: Antigen: not known.

Study conclusions and caveats: The reported proportion of spike-specific TCRs targeting unmutated variant regions was nearly half. Possibly, clonal diversity was underestimated; donors were largely white British and included more females.

The TCR comes from an adult in good health. This rearrangement joins TRBV6-5 to TRBJ1-5; D gene unclear. The material sequenced was peripheral blood, taken on day 0 of AZD1222 vaccination. CDR3 loop: CASRGSGKSNQPQHF. The CDR3 DNA sequence: TGTGCCAGCAGGGGGTCCGGGAAGAGCAATCAGCCCCAGCATTTT.